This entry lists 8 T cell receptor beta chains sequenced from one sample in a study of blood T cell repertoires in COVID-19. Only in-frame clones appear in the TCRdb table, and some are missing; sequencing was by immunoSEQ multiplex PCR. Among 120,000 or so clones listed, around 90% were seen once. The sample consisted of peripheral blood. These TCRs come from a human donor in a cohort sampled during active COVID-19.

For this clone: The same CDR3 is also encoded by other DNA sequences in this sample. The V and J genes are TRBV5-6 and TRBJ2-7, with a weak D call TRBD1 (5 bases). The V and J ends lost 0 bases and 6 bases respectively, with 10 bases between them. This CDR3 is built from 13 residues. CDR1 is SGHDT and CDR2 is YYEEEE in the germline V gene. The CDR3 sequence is CASSLGGLGEQYF. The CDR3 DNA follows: TGTGCCAGCAGCTTGGGGGGCCTTGGCGAGCAGTACTTC.

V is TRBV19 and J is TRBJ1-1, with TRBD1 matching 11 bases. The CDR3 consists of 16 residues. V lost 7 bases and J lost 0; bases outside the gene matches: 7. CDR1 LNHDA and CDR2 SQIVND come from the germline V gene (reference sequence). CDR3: CASMDRGRGLNTEAFF. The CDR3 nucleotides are TGTGCCAGTATGGACAGGGGGCGCGGTCTGAACACTGAAGCTTTCTTT.

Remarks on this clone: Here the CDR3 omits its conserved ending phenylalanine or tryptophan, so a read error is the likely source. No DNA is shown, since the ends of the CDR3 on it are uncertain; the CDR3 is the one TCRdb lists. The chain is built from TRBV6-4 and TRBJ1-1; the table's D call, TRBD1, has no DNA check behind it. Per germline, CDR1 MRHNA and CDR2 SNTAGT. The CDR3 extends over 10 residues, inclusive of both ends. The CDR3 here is CASSADRPDS.

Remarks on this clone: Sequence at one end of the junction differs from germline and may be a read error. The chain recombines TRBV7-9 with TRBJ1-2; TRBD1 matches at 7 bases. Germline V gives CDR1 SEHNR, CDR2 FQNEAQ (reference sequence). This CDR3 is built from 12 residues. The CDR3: CASSSEPQGLRF. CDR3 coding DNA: TGTGCCAGCAGCTCGGAACCACAGGGGCTACGGTTC. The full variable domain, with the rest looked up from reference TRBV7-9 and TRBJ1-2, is DTGVSQNPRHKITKRGQNVTFRCDPISEHNRLYWYRQTLGQGPEFLTYFQNEAQLEKSRLLSDRFSAERPKGSFSTLEIQRTEQGDSAMYLCASSSEPQGLRFGSGTRLTVV.

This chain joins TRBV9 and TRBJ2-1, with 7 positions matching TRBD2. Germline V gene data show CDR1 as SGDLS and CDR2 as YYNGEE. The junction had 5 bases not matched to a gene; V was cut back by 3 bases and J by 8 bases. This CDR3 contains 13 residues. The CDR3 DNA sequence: TGTGCCAGCAGCGGGGGGAGGGCCTATGAGCAGTTCTTC. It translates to CASSGGRAYEQFF. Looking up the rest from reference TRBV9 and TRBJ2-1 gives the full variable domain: DSGVTQTPKHLITATGQRVTLRCSPRSGDLSVYWYQQSLDQGLQFLIQYYNGEERAKGNILERFSAQQFPDLHSELNLSSLELGDSALYFCASSGGRAYEQFFGPGTRLTVL.

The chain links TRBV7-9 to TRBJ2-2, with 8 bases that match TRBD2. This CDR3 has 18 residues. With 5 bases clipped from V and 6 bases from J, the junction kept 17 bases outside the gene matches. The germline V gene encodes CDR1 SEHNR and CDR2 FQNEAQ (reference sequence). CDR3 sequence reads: CASSLRATAGDNAGELFF. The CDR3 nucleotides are TGTGCCAGCAGCCTCCGCGCGACAGCGGGAGATAATGCCGGGGAGCTGTTTTTT.

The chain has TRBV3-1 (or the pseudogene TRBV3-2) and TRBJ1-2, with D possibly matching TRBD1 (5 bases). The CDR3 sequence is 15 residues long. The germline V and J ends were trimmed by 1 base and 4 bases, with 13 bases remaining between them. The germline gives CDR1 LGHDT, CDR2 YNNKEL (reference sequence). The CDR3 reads CASSQGPGEVYGYTF. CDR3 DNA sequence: TGTGCCAGCAGCCAAGGACCGGGGGAGGTCTATGGCTACACCTTC.

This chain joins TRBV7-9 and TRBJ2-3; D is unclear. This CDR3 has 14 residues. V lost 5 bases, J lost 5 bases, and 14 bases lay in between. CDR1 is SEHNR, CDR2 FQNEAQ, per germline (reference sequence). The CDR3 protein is CASSPDTSKDTQYF. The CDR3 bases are TGTGCCAGCAGCCCCGATACTTCTAAAGATACGCAGTATTTT.